A selection of T cell receptor beta chains follows, all from one sample in a study of Graves' ophthalmopathy and Graves' hyperthyroidism. MiXCR was run by TCRdb on the multiplex PCR reads, yielding one entry per CDR3 protein. The sample lists around 50,000 distinct CDR3 sequences; 50% were seen once. Sequenced sample: peripheral blood. These receptors were obtained from an adult man with Graves' ophthalmopathy. Both conserved end residues are part of each CDR3. D genes are given only for firm matches. Clone sizes are given selectively: once, few, many, or a class where the clone is expanded.

clone_size j_call d_call v_call cdr3_nt cdr3_aa
few TRBJ2-7 - TRBV30 TGTGCCTGGAGTGGTCTCCAGGGAGTCACCTACGAGCAGTACTTC CAWSGLQGVTYEQYF
- TRBJ1-2 - TRBV7-8 TGTGCCAGCAGCTCATCAGCTAACTATGGCTACACCTTC CASSSSANYGYTF
many TRBJ2-4 TRBD1 TRBV19 TGTGCCAGTAAACAGGACAGGGGGGCCAAAAACATTCAGTACTTC CASKQDRGAKNIQYF
- TRBJ1-5 - TRBV19 TGTGCCAGTAGTATAGGAAGGGGAGGGCCGGGGAATCAGCCCCAGCATTTT CASSIGRGGPGNQPQHF
many TRBJ2-7 - TRBV4-1 TGCGCCAGCAGCCAAGATTCGGCCCAAAGCTCCTACGAGCAGTACTTC CASSQDSAQSSYEQYF
many TRBJ2-5 - TRBV10-1 TGCGCCAGCAGTGCTAGCGTCGGGCGGGAGACCCAGTACTTC CASSASVGRETQYF
many TRBJ2-3 TRBD2 TRBV9 TGTGCCAGCAGCGTAGAACTAGCGGGAGGGCCGAGGATCGCAGATACGCAGTATTTT CASSVELAGGPRIADTQYF
- TRBJ1-2 - TRBV10-2 TGCGCCAGCACCCACCAGAGGGAGTCTGGCTACACCTTC CASTHQRESGYTF
many TRBJ2-5 - TRBV10-3 TGTGCCATTCAGGGCGACGGAGAGGCCCAGTACTTC CAIQGDGEAQYF
many TRBJ1-2 - TRBV5-6 TGTGCCAGCAGCTACCGGGGGCCCAACGCTTATGGCTACACCTTC CASSYRGPNAYGYTF
- TRBJ2-3 - TRBV24-1 TGTGCCACCAGTGATCCGGCCCCTGGAGGGGGCACAGATACGCAGTATTTT CATSDPAPGGGTDTQYF
- TRBJ2-7 TRBD2 TRBV20-1 TGCAGTACCAGCCCGGGACTAGCGTTTGAGCAGTACTTC CSTSPGLAFEQYF
- TRBJ2-7 TRBD2 TRBV19 TGTGCCAGTACTGACAATCCGGGACTAGCGGGAGCGCAGTACTTC CASTDNPGLAGAQYF
many TRBJ2-4 TRBD2 TRBV6-5 TGTGCCAGCAGTTACTCTGCTAGCGGGGGGCTAGTAGCCAAAAACATTCAGTACTTC CASSYSASGGLVAKNIQYF
few TRBJ1-2 TRBD1 TRBV15 TGTGCCACCAGCAGCCCTCGACAGGGAAAGCTGGGAGGCTACACCTTC CATSSPRQGKLGGYTF
- TRBJ1-3 TRBD1 TRBV20-1 TGCAGTGCTAGAGGGACAGGGGTCGGAAACACCATATATTTT CSARGTGVGNTIYF
- TRBJ2-5 - TRBV29-1 TGCAGCGTAGGGGGGTTAGAGACCCAGTACTTC CSVGGLETQYF
- TRBJ2-7 - TRBV4-3 TGCGCCAGCAGCCAAGCGTCGGGAGAGCAGTACTTC CASSQASGEQYF
many TRBJ2-5 - TRBV5-1 TGCGCCAGCAGCTTTCAAGAGACCCAGTACTTC CASSFQETQYF
many TRBJ1-2 - TRBV5-8 TGTGCCAGCAGCTCAGGGAGGGCTAACTATGGCTACACCTTC CASSSGRANYGYTF
- TRBJ1-3 - TRBV2 TGTGCCAGCACCCTCGAGGGGGGCGAGGGAAACACCATATATTTT CASTLEGGEGNTIYF
many TRBJ2-4 - TRBV11-2 TGTGCCAGCAGCCCAGGACAGCCCCAAAACATTCAGTACTTC CASSPGQPQNIQYF
many TRBJ2-1 - TRBV4-1 TGCGCCAGCAGCCCCTTGGCGGGGGCGGGTGAGCAGTTCTTC CASSPLAGAGEQFF
many TRBJ2-3 TRBD2 TRBV5-1 TGCGCCAGCAGCTTGGCCAGCGGGGGGGTGACAGATACGCAGTATTTT CASSLASGGVTDTQYF
- TRBJ2-5 TRBD2 TRBV25-1 TGTGCCAGCAGTGAATATCGACTAGCGGGAGGGCAAGAGACCCAGTACTTC CASSEYRLAGGQETQYF
- TRBJ2-7 TRBD2 TRBV5-4 TGTGCCAGCAGCCCGGGACTAGCGGGAGCCGAGCAGTACTTC CASSPGLAGAEQYF
once TRBJ2-3 TRBD2 TRBV9 TGTGCCAGCAGCGGAACCGGGACTAGCGGGGGGGGAAGCACAGATACGCAGTATTTT CASSGTGTSGGGSTDTQYF
- TRBJ2-2 TRBD2 TRBV7-8 TGTGCCAGCAGCCCTCGGACTAGCGGGGACACCGGGGAGCTGTTTTTT CASSPRTSGDTGELFF
many TRBJ2-3 TRBD2 TRBV6-5 TGTGCCAGCAGTTACTACAGGACTAGCGGTAGCACAGATACGCAGTATTTT CASSYYRTSGSTDTQYF
many TRBJ2-3 TRBD2 TRBV7-9 TGTGCCAGCAGGACGGGGGGTAGCACAGATACGCAGTATTTT CASRTGGSTDTQYF
many TRBJ1-1 - TRBV11-3 TGTGCCAGCAGCTTAAGCCCAAATAGCGAAGCTTTCTTT CASSLSPNSEAFF
many TRBJ1-2 - TRBV27 TGTGCCAGCAGCCCACGGCCTAACTATGGCTACACCTTC CASSPRPNYGYTF
- TRBJ2-7 - TRBV7-2 TGTACCACCACTTTAGCGCTCGAGCAGTACTTC CTTTLALEQYF
many TRBJ2-7 - TRBV6-1 TGTGCCAGCAGTGAAGGGGAAGGATCTCACGAGCAGTACTTC CASSEGEGSHEQYF
once TRBJ2-1 TRBD2 TRBV9 TGTGCCAGCAGCGCTACTAGCGTTGGGTGGTTGGATGAGCAGTTCTTC CASSATSVGWLDEQFF
medium-sized TRBJ1-2 - TRBV29-1 TGCAGCGTTGAGACAGAGTACTATGGCTACACCTTC CSVETEYYGYTF
medium-sized TRBJ2-1 - TRBV7-7 TGTGCTAGCGGACGGAGTCCCTACAATGAGCAGTTCTTC CASGRSPYNEQFF
many TRBJ2-5 TRBD2 TRBV3-1 TGTGCCAGCAGCCCGGGGACTAAAGAAGAGACCCAGTACTTC CASSPGTKEETQYF
- TRBJ2-1 TRBD1 TRBV2 TGTGCCAGCAGTCTAAGGACAGGGGGCTGGGAGCAGTTCTTC CASSLRTGGWEQFF
many TRBJ2-3 TRBD2 TRBV7-3 TGTGCCAGCAGCTACACTAGCGGGGGAAGCACAGATACGCAGTATTTT CASSYTSGGSTDTQYF
- TRBJ2-5 - TRBV20-1 TGCAGTGCTATGGAAACTTTAGCGGTACGGGAAGAGATCCAGTACTTC CSAMETLAVREEIQYF
- TRBJ2-7 - TRBV10-1 TGCGCCAGCAAGGGCGGAGGGGGACAGCAGTACTTC CASKGGGGQQYF
- TRBJ2-7 - TRBV2 TGTGCTAGCCCCCTGGACACGGCCTACGAGCAGTACTTC CASPLDTAYEQYF
few TRBJ2-1 - TRBV7-6 TGTGCCAGCAGCCAGACGGGTGAGCAGTTCTTC CASSQTGEQFF
many TRBJ2-7 TRBD1 TRBV4-2 TGTGCCAGCAGCCAATTAACCGGGACAGGCCTCTACGAGCAGTACTTC CASSQLTGTGLYEQYF
many TRBJ2-1 TRBD2 TRBV6-6 TGTGCCAGCAGTTACTCGGGACTAGCGGGAGTCTACAATGAGCAGTTCTTC CASSYSGLAGVYNEQFF
many TRBJ2-3 - TRBV7-3 TGTGCCAGCAGCTTAACGGGGGGGCGAATTGATACGCAGTATTTT CASSLTGGRIDTQYF
- TRBJ2-5 - TRBV2 TGTGCCTATTACCGGGGACACCAAGAGACCCAGTACTTC CAYYRGHQETQYF
- TRBJ1-5 TRBD1 TRBV12-3/TRBV12-4 TGTGCCAGCAGTTTAGGGCAGGGGGGCTTCTTTAGCAATCAGCCCCAGCATTTT CASSLGQGGFFSNQPQHF
many TRBJ1-4 - TRBV7-9 TGTGCCAGCAGACCCTACAGGGATCCAACTAATGAAAAACTGTTTTTT CASRPYRDPTNEKLFF
many TRBJ2-2 TRBD1 TRBV12-3/TRBV12-4 TGTGCCAGCAGGGACAGGGCCAACACCGGGGAGCTGTTTTTT CASRDRANTGELFF
- TRBJ2-2 TRBD2 TRBV6-5 TGTGCCAGCAGTTTTAGGACTAGCGGCGCGAACACCGGGGAGCTGTTTTTT CASSFRTSGANTGELFF
many TRBJ2-7 - TRBV11-3 TGTGCCAGCAGCTTGGGCCCTATCAACGAGCAGTACTTC CASSLGPINEQYF
many TRBJ2-5 - TRBV12-3/TRBV12-4 TGTGCCAGCAGTTTAGACAATATAGTGAGCGAGACCCAGTACTTC CASSLDNIVSETQYF
- TRBJ2-3 TRBD2 TRBV15 TGTGCCACCAGCAGAGATTCGGGACTAGCGGGAGGCCCAGATACGCAGTATTTT CATSRDSGLAGGPDTQYF